This TCR beta chain was identified in a study of T cells after yellow fever vaccination. Study details: Fractions containing few cells were prepared with SMART-Seq v4 Ultra Low Input. Findings of the study overall: Researchers report a weaker secondary response that nonetheless peaked faster, day 5 versus 15.

The 5'RACE template-switching step produced TCR cDNA and added a universal primer site and UMIs. TCRdb re-called the 5' RACE reads through MiXCR, storing one row per CDR3 protein. The top ten hold about 16% of the sample, which has 450,000 to 550,000 distinct CDR3 sequences, around a fifth seen once. Only a few counts were recorded for this clonotype. Its antigen is not identified. This material consisted of PBMCs, taken approximately 22 days after the first yellow fever vaccination. This receptor was taken from a man aged 18 to 29 who received the YFV17D yellow fever vaccine.

The CDR3: CSAVLAGGSYNEQFF. CDR3 bases: TGCAGTGCTGTACTAGCGGGGGGCTCCTACAATGAGCAGTTCTTC. The chain is built from TRBV20-1 and TRBJ2-1, with 12 bases lining up with TRBD2. V lost 5 bases to trimming and J lost 0 bases; unmatched junction nucleotides: 2. This CDR3 is 15 amino acids long. Germline V gene lookup returns CDR1 DFQATT and CDR2 SNEGSKA (reference sequence).